Listed below are T cell receptor beta chains from one sample, sequenced in a study of a mutant IDH1 vaccine in newly diagnosed glioma. Repertoires were generated with immunoSEQ multiplex PCR, while TCRdb's copy carries only in-frame clones and drops some. The repertoire includes 110,000 or so clones, 90% of them detected once, and more than 0.55% sits in the top ten. These receptors are not linked to any known antigen. Sequencing used PBMCs, obtained from a glioma patient whose treatment included an IDH1 peptide vaccine. Receptor source: a woman aged 50 to 60 with glioma. CDR3s include the opening cysteine and the closing phenylalanine or tryptophan. A D gene is named only where the DNA matches it firmly. Clone sizes are given selectively: once, few, many, or a class where the clone is expanded.

12	TRBJ2-7	NA	TRBV10-3	NA	TGTGCCATCAGGCGGGATGGCTACGAGCAGTACTTC	CAIRRDGYEQYF
16	TRBJ1-2	TRBD1	TRBV4-1	once	TGCGCCAGCAGCCAGTATACAGGGGGAACTAACTATGGCTACACCTTC	CASSQYTGGTNYGYTF
17	TRBJ2-2	NA	TRBV5-1	NA	TGCGCCAGCAGCCTAGTCCCGTCTCTAGAGTTGAACGGGGAGCTGTTTTTT	CASSLVPSLELNGELFF
15	TRBJ2-1	TRBD1	TRBV6-6	NA	TGTGCCAGCAGTTACCGGCAGGGGGCCTACAATGAGCAGTTCTTC	CASSYRQGAYNEQFF
14	TRBJ2-3	NA	TRBV10-1	NA	TGCGCCAGCAGCGAAAGCGGTATAACAGATACGCAGTATTTT	CASSESGITDTQYF
14	TRBJ2-7	NA	TRBV13	NA	TGTGCCAGCAGCTTTTCGCTAGACGTCTACGAGCAGTACTTC	CASSFSLDVYEQYF
13	TRBJ1-1	NA	TRBV2	few	TGTGCCAGCGTATTGGAGGCTAACACTGAAGCTTTCTTT	CASVLEANTEAFF
19	TRBJ2-3	TRBD2	TRBV14	NA	TGTGCCAGCAGCCAACTTAAGGGGTTAGCGGGAGGGCCCGCAGATACGCAGTATTTT	CASSQLKGLAGGPADTQYF
13	TRBJ1-1	NA	TRBV28	NA	TGTGCCAGCACCATTACTAGGAACACTGAAGCTTTCTTT	CASTITRNTEAFF
15	TRBJ2-3	NA	TRBV5-1	NA	TGCGCCAGCAGCTTGTTAGAGCCGGACACAGATACGCAGTATTTT	CASSLLEPDTDTQYF
17	TRBJ2-1	NA	TRBV5-1	NA	TGCGCCAGCAGCTTGGATTTGGTGAGGAGCTCCTACAATGAGCAGTTCTTC	CASSLDLVRSSYNEQFF
16	TRBJ2-3	NA	TRBV28	NA	TGTGCCAGCCCTACCCCGGCTCGTTCTAGCACAGATACGCAGTATTTT	CASPTPARSSTDTQYF
13	TRBJ2-1	TRBD2	TRBV28	NA	TGTGCCACCGGAGGACTAGCGGGAGGTGGGCAGTTCTTC	CATGGLAGGGQFF
15	TRBJ2-2	TRBD2	TRBV6-5	once	TGTGCCAGCAGTCCTAGCGGGGAGAACACCGGGGAGCTGTTTTTT	CASSPSGENTGELFF
15	TRBJ1-2	NA	TRBV11-2	NA	TGTGCCAGCAGCCTATCTCCGTCGGGGGTCTATGGCTACACCTTC	CASSLSPSGVYGYTF
16	TRBJ2-1	TRBD1	TRBV9	NA	TGTGCCAGCAGCGTAGAAGGGGGCAACTCCTACAATGAGCAGTTCTTC	CASSVEGGNSYNEQFF
16	TRBJ2-7	TRBD2	TRBV28	once	TGTGCCAGCAGTTTAGTGGGACTAGCGGAGGCCTACGAGCAGTACTTC	CASSLVGLAEAYEQYF
13	TRBJ1-4	NA	TRBV28	NA	TGTGCCAGCAGAGACTTTCCTAATGAAAAACTGTTTTTT	CASRDFPNEKLFF
15	TRBJ2-5	NA	TRBV5-4	NA	TGTGCCAGCAGTTCCCTCGTCGCCTTCCAAGAGACCCAGTACTTC	CASSSLVAFQETQYF
12	TRBJ2-7	NA	TRBV11-2	NA	TGTGCCAGCACCGAGCGGGCCTACGAGCAGTACTTC	CASTERAYEQYF